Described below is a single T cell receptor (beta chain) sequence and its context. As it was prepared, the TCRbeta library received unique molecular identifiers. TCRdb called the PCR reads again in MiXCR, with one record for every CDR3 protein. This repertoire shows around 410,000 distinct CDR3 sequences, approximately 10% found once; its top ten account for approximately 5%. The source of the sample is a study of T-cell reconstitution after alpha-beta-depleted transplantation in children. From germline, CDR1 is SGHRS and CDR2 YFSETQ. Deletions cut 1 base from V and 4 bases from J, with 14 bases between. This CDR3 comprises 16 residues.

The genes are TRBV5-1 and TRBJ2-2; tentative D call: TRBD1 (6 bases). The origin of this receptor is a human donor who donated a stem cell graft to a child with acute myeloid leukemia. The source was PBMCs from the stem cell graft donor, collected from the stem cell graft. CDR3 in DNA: TGCGCCAGCAGCTTGCAGGGGCAGGGGATCACCGGGGAGCTGTTTTTT. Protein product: CASSLQGQGITGELFF.